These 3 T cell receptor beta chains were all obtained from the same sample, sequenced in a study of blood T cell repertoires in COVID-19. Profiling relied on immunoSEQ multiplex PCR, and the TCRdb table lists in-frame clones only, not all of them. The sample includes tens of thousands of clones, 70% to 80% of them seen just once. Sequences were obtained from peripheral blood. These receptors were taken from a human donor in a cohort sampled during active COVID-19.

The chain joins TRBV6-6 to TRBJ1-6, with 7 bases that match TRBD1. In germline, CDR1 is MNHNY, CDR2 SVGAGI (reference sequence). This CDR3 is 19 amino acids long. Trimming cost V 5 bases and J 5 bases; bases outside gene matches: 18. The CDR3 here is CASSQLTPRDRTNNSPLHF. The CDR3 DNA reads TGTGCCAGCAGTCAACTCACCCCTAGGGACAGAACTAATAATTCACCCCTCCACTTT.

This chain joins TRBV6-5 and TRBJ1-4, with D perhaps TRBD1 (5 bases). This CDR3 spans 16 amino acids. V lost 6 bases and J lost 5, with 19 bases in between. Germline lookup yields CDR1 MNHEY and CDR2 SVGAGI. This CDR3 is CASSYTRHGGNEKLFF. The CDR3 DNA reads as TGTGCCAGCAGCTACACACGTCACGGGGGGAATGAAAAACTGTTTTTT.

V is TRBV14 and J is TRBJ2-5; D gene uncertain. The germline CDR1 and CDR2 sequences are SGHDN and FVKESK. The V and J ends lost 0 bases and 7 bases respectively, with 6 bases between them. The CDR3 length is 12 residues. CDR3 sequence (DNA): TGTGCCAGCAGCCAAGATATGCGGACCCAGTACTTC. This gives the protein CASSQDMRTQYF.